The source of this T cell receptor (beta chain) is a study of cytomegalovirus exposure and HLA in healthy donors. All the people who gave samples were healthy bone marrow donors. The PCR had 60 Vbeta and 13 Jbeta primers. Sequencing was performed with immunoSEQ multiplex PCR; in TCRdb, only in-frame clones are kept and a portion is missing. This sample has 150,000 to 200,000 clones, with roughly three quarters found just once. This CDR3 region has 17 residues. The ends were cut back, 1 base at V and 0 bases at J, with 13 bases in the middle. Germline V lookup: CDR1 SEHNR, CDR2 FQNEAQ (reference sequence). Study observations and caveats: What a later analysis reportedly showed was that an Asian-associated ancestry cluster had fewer N-insertions than the approximately 670-donor mean. Upon later analysis, TCR association rates were observed to vary by HLA locus, being highest for DRB1 and lowest for HLA-C. Most subjects' HLA-A and HLA-B alleles were reportedly predicted from TCR beta sequences.

This clone has just one count. Its antigen remains unidentified. The V gene is TRBV7-9, the J gene TRBJ2-4, with unresolved D. The sequence was obtained from a man between 40 and 49 years old in good health and CMV-seropositive. Sequencing used PBMCs. The CDR3 sequence: CASSLVGGPLAKNIQYF. The CDR3 region has the DNA TGTGCCAGCAGCTTAGTCGGCGGCCCCTTAGCCAAAAACATTCAGTACTTC.